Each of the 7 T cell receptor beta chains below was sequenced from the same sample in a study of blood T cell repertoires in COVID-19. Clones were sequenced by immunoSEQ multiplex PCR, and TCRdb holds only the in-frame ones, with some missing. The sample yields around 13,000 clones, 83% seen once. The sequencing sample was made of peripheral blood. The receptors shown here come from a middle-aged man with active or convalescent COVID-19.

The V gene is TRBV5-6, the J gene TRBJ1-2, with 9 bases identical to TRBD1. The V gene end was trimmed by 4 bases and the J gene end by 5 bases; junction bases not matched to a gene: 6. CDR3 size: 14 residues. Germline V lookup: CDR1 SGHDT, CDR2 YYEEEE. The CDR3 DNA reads TGTGCCAGCAGCCCTGAACAGGGGGCTTATGGCTACACCTTC. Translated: CASSPEQGAYGYTF. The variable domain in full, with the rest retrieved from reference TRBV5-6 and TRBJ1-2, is DAGVTQSPTHLIKTRGQQVTLRCSPKSGHDTVSWYQQALGQGPQFIFQYYEEEERQRGNFPDRFSGHQFPNYSSELNVNALLLGDSALYLCASSPEQGAYGYTFGSGTRLTVV.

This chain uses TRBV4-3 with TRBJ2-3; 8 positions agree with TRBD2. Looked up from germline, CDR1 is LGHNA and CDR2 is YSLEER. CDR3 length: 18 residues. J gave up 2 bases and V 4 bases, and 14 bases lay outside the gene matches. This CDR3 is CASSPGLGGPSHTDTQYF. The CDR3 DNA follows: TGCGCCAGCAGCCCGGGACTAGGGGGGCCCTCACACACAGATACGCAGTATTTT.

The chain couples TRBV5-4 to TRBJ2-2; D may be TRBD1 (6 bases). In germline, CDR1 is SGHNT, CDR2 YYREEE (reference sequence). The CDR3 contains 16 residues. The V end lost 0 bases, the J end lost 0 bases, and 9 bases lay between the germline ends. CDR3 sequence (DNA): TGTGCCAGCAGCTTGGTGGCAGGGGCGAACACCGGGGAGCTGTTTTTT. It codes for CASSLVAGANTGELFF.

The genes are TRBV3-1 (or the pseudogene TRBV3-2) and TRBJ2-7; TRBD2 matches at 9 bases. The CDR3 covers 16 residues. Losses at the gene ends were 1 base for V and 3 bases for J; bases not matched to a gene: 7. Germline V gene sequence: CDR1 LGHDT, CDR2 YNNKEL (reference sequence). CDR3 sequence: CASSQGVASGDYEQYF. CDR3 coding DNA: TGTGCCAGCAGCCAAGGGGTAGCTAGCGGGGACTACGAGCAGTACTTC.

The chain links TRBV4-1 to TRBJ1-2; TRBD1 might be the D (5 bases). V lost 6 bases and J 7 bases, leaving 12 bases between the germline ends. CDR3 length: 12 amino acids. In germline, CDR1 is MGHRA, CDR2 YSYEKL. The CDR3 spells CASSLGGGGYTF. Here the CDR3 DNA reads TGCGCCAGCAGTCTGGGGGGAGGTGGCTACACCTTC.

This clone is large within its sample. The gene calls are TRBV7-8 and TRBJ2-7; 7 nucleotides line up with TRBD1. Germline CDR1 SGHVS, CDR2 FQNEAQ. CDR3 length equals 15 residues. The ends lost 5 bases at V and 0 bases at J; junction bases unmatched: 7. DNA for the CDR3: TGTGCCAGCAGCACCAGACAGGGTCCCTCCTACGAGCAGTACTTC. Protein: CASSTRQGPSYEQYF. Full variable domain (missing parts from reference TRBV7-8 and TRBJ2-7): GAGVSQSPRYKVAKRGQDVALRCDPISGHVSLFWYQQALGQGPEFLTYFQNEAQLDKSGLPSDRFFAERPEGSVSTLKIQRTQQEDSAVYLCASSTRQGPSYEQYFGPGTRLTVT.

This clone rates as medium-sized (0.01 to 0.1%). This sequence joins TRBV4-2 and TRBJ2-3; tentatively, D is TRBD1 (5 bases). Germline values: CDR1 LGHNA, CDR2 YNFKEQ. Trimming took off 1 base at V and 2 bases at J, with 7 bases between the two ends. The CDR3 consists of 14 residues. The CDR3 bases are TGTGCCAGCAGCCAAGGGACACTCACAGATACGCAGTATTTT. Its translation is CASSQGTLTDTQYF.